This T cell receptor (beta chain) was documented in a study of regulatory T cells in long-lasting Graves disease (dated by TCRdb to the early 2020s). General notes on the study: Antithyroid drugs had been taken for less than 3 months by newly diagnosed Graves' disease patients. This study used TCR sequencing and RNA sequencing of peripheral blood to compare persistent Graves' disease patients against newly diagnosed Graves' disease patients. The study was registered as a clinical trial and conducted in China. TCR sequencing covered some 13 persistent and 20 newly diagnosed Graves' disease patients, around 33 samples in total.

The meaning of the sample's time point label: newly diagnosed GD, antithyroid drugs for less than 3 months. RNA was extracted from PBMCs in TRIzol for both TCR sequencing and RNA sequencing. Graves' disease was diagnosed according to American Thyroid Association guidelines. The patients came from an endocrinology department in Xi'an, China. Each patient gave 7 to 9.5 milliliters of peripheral blood, collected in an EDTA anticoagulant tube. Ficoll Paque Plus density gradient separation was used to isolate PBMCs, and no further T cell sorting was done. An Agilent 2100 Bioanalyzer and agarose gel were used to check RNA quality, and a NanoDrop 2000 was used to measure RNA concentration. On the study overall, not on this receptor specifically: The authors noted that the small sample size was a limitation that may lower accuracy. Preferential use of TRBV28, TRBJ1-2 and TRBJ2-5 was observed in persistent disease, whereas TRBV20-1 and TRBJ2-1 were favored in newly diagnosed disease. Because the primary lesion, thyroid tissue, could not be accessed, the study looked at peripheral blood alone. More public clonotypes were shared among persistent patients (under 3,000) than among newly diagnosed patients (966). Only the TCR beta chain was sequenced and analyzed. Compared with newly diagnosed patients, persistent Graves' disease patients had lower TCR Shannon entropy and fewer highly expanded clones, which suggests clonal expansion.

At the junction V is shortened by 5 bases and J by 8 bases, with 15 bases in between. Taken from cysteine to phenylalanine, the CDR3 has 14 residues. Left in the record is the CDR3 DNA by itself, 42 bases read in frame from the first base. This clonotype appeared many times. Which antigen it targets is not known. The record has no base qualities; no much larger clone is one base away. Libraries were constructed by multiplex PCR. Instrument on record: Illumina HiSeq 4000. To build TCR beta libraries, CDR3 regions were amplified by Arm-PCR using iRepertoire HTBI primers. Before sequencing, the PCR products went through gel purification. On the study's bioinformatics: Gene usage analysis of CDR3 amino acid clonotypes used the roughly 60 TRBV and around 13 TRBJ segments found across samples. COPE and FqMerger were used to merge filtered high-quality paired reads into contigs. BLAST was used to align contigs to IMGT TRBV, TRBD and TRBJ reference genes, with CDR3 defined following IMGT. Any clonotype with a frequency above 0.1% was classified as a highly expanded clone. Shannon entropy was used to measure repertoire diversity, and the Gini coefficient was used to measure V-J evenness. Public clonotypes were defined as clonotypes shared by more than one individual. TCRdb took the public reads, trimmed them with fastp at Q25, ran MiXCR for clone calling and kept in-frame beta chains. When rows share a CDR3 protein, they turn into one entry using the most common DNA and genes. For this entry, the V and J calls and clone size follow TCRdb and not the study's own pipeline. In all, the sample holds 300,000 to 400,000 distinct CDR3 sequences, and 16% of those were seen once. 25% to 30% of the sample is held by the ten biggest clonotypes.

The same data also contributed to another study, on T cells in Graves' hyperthyroidism and ophthalmopathy. Drawing on the second study: A patient counted as having stable Graves' hyperthyroidism if no progression to ophthalmopathy occurred over 18 months of follow-up. The hyperthyroidism patients were between 18 and 65 years old and newly diagnosed, with a disease duration of less than 2 months. Patients with uncontrolled infections, other autoimmune diseases, pregnancy or lactation were excluded. Diagnoses relied on clinical symptoms, serum thyroxine and TRAb, thyroid ultrasound and orbital computed tomography. The TCR CDR3 was subjected to a first round of RT-PCR using the HTBI primer set and the Qiagen OneStep RT-PCR kit. Most expanded thyroid clonotypes (frequency above 0.001) were also found in blood, which suggests that blood repertoires may mirror thyroid immune responses. Ophthalmopathy was separated from stable hyperthyroidism by a 13 V-J signature model, with approximately 85% sensitivity and about 81% specificity obtained in cross-validation and 80%/75% obtained in testing. In validation, progression to ophthalmopathy was predicted by the model with about 70% sensitivity and around 75% specificity, a median of about 6.8 months before onset. TCR V-J signatures able to tell the groups apart were searched for in a discovery cohort of around 95 patients, of whom 43 had Graves' ophthalmopathy and 57 had stable Graves' hyperthyroidism. An independent validation cohort of some 18 hyperthyroidism patients and 17 patients who later progressed to ophthalmopathy tested prospective prediction of ophthalmopathy. The approximately 100 discovery patients were randomly divided into training and test sets at a 7:3 ratio. In addition, the study compared T-cell repertoires in thyroid tissue and in blood from about 6 Graves' hyperthyroidism patients. Once sampling was done, hyperthyroidism patients were given methimazole at a starting dose of 30 mg daily, whereas ophthalmopathy patients were given high-dose intravenous methylprednisolone. A second multiplex PCR round built the libraries, followed by size selection and purification. Paired-end sequencing of the libraries was performed with 100 bp reads on an Illumina HiSeq2000. SOAPnuke was used to process the raw data, with reads discarded if the reads contained adapters or uncalled bases, had a mean Phred below 15, or lacked an exact constant-primer or identifier match. COPE v1.2.5 was used to merge the high-quality paired reads, and each unique nucleotide sequence was defined as a clonotype. MiTCR v1.1 was used to align clonotypes to the IMGT TRBV, TRBD and TRBJ reference segments. The analysis was restricted to V-J combinations with a frequency above 0.0001, which together covered 99.2% of the repertoires. The TCS score was defined as F50 (clonal expansion) divided by E x V (chaos), with BLOSUM62-based TCRdist calculated between CDR3 peptides within each V-J. Welch's t-statistics and random forest reduced just over 500 V-J features to 13, which were used in a naive Bayes classifier (R e1071). No statistical method was used to fix the sample size in advance, and group allocation was not hidden from the investigators. The paper describes TCR Vbeta CDR3 sequencing of some 130 peripheral blood samples, made up of some 42 ophthalmopathy patients, approximately 76 hyperthyroidism patients and about 17 progressor patients.

This TCR was sampled from a man aged 35-49 years with Graves disease. Donor details come from another sample of the same person, matched by shared clones. The sample here was peripheral blood mononuclear cells (PBMCs), taken at new diagnosis, from a patient treated with antithyroid drugs. The V and J genes are TRBV12-3 or TRBV12-4 and TRBJ2-2, with TRBD1 tentatively as D gene (5 bases match). Here is the DNA: TGTGCCAGCAGTCCGCTCAACCAGGGAGGGGAGCTGTTTTTT. The encoded protein is CASSPLNQGGELFF.